This T cell receptor beta chain was sequenced during a study of shared T cell receptors in the human thymus. The data were produced by immunoSEQ multiplex PCR, yet TCRdb's version contains in-frame clones alone and is incomplete. The sample gives hundreds of thousands of clones, roughly 86% of which show up once; roughly 0.0089% is in the top ten. The data also belong to a second study, concerning human thymus T cells. Turning to that study: Thymic samples were excised during corrective heart operations. Thymic repertoires from unrelated individuals overlapped highly, related research reported.

The source is a boy in the first two years of life with a congenital heart defect. What was sequenced was thymocytes.

DNA of the CDR3: TGCAGCGGCGATACAGGGGCCTACGAGCAGTACTTC. Encoded protein: CSGDTGAYEQYF. The V and J genes are TRBV29-1 and TRBJ2-7; TRBD1 matches 7 bases. V lost 7 bases to trimming and J lost 2 bases; unmatched junction nucleotides: 5. Per the germline V gene, CDR1 is SQVTM and CDR2 is ANQGSEA. This CDR3 is built from 12 residues.